The next 2 T cell receptor beta chains were all read from a single sample in a study of blood T cell repertoires in COVID-19. Using immunoSEQ multiplex PCR, the repertoire was profiled, and TCRdb retains in-frame clones only, with some absent. The table records tens of thousands of clones, 88% of them present only once. Sample: peripheral blood. These receptors all come from a man between 50 and 59 years old with active COVID-19.

J is TRBJ1-5 and V is TRBV7-8, with a tentative D call TRBD1 (6 bases). V lost 4 bases to trimming and J lost 6 bases, with 16 bases between them. The CDR3 loop spans 15 amino acids. Germline V gene data show CDR1 as SGHVS and CDR2 as FQNEAQ. The CDR3 sequence is CASSSEKGVGQPQHF. The CDR3 DNA reads TGTGCCAGCAGCTCCGAAAAGGGGGTGGGTCAGCCCCAGCATTTT.

The chain recombines TRBV5-1 with TRBJ2-5; TRBD2 aligns across 9 bases. This CDR3 spans 15 amino acids. The V gene end was trimmed by 0 bases and the J gene end by 5 bases; junction bases not matched to a gene: 5. In germline, CDR1 is SGHRS, CDR2 YFSETQ. CDR3 DNA sequence: TGCGCCAGCAGCTTGGGCGGCGGGGGGGCCGAGACCCAGTACTTC. It yields the protein CASSLGGGGAETQYF. Based on the CDR3 plus reference TRBV5-1 and TRBJ2-5, the full variable domain is KAGVTQTPRYLIKTRGQQVTLSCSPISGHRSVSWYQQTPGQGLQFLFEYFSETQRNKGNFPGRFSGRQFSNSRSEMNVSTLELGDSALYLCASSLGGGGAETQYFGPGTRLLVL.